The subject of this entry is one TCR beta chain. Antigen unknown. The data were taken from a study of shared clonotypes between healthy human individuals. Study-wide results and caveats: Naive CD4 clonotypes overlapped across several donors at around 5%. Genetic and exposure-history diversity was limited by the small donor number. Sample collection involved blood only; tissue repertoires are likely different.

Profiling relied on immunoSEQ multiplex PCR, and the TCRdb table lists in-frame clones only, not all of them. The table records about 1.1 million clones, around 77% of them present only once. The CDR3 has 15 amino acids. Germline assignment: CDR1 SGHNT and CDR2 YYREEE (reference sequence). Trimming left V 2 bases short and J 3 bases short, with 11 bases between. This chain joins TRBV5-4 and TRBJ2-2; maybe TRBD1 (6 bases). This TCR came from a man aged 18-30 years in good health. Some clones in this sample may be carry-over from other donors' samples. The sequencing sample was made of memory CD4+ T cells from PBMCs. Specified subset: CD45RA-negative fraction. In DNA, the CDR3 is TGTGCCAGCAGCTTCGGCAGGGGAGACACCGGGGAGCTGTTTTTT. Translated, it gives CASSFGRGDTGELFF.